This T cell receptor (beta chain) was sequenced during a study of cytomegalovirus exposure and HLA in healthy donors (dated by TCRdb to 2016 to 2017). About the investigation overall: An earlier analysis of several hundred of the donors reported 276 Gb of sequence data and 95 million to 140 million unique TCR beta sequences obtained from some 200 million T cells. The study used immunosequencing to profile the T cell repertoires of approximately 690 subjects and linked those repertoires to cytomegalovirus serostatus. Both class I and class II loci were covered by HLA typing, at four-digit resolution. Genome-wide SNP genotypes for about 65% of the roughly 700 donors were used in a later genetic analysis, which treated that subset as a discovery cohort. In a later analysis, previously published TCR beta repertoires from several hundred donors were re-analyzed and high-resolution HLA genotyping was added so that TCR occurrence patterns could be studied. Among the approximately 400 genotyped donors, more than 70% belonged to the genetic ancestry cluster associated with self-reported Caucasian donors. An earlier analysis of around 580 of the donors used high-throughput TCR beta sequencing to judge whether each TCR beta V gene segment behaved as functional or pseudogenic. Donor age, sex, ethnicity and CMV serostatus were collected together with the repertoire data. An early release covering roughly 600 HLA-typed donors comprised about 300 gigabases of sequencing data and around 80 million unique TCR sequences. Among roughly 400 genotyped donors of the cohort, an average of about 240,000 unique TCR beta nucleotide sequences were sequenced per donor, 15% to 20% of them non-productive. Several DR-DQ haplotypes were treated as single units for association and clustering because of strong linkage in the cohort. All discovery cohort repertoires had been generated on a single sequencing platform. The number of typed donors differed by locus: about 620-630 for A, B, C, DRB1 and DQB1; approximately 520 for DQA1; about 600 for DPA1; and about 450 for DPB1. Besides the first cohort of approximately 710 subjects, a separate validation cohort made up of roughly 130 different subjects was used. To predict cytomegalovirus infection status, the study brought together high-throughput TCR immunosequencing, statistical association of individual TCRs with disease status, and machine learning. The aim of the study was to test whether cataloging public T cell receptors could identify signatures of past pathogen exposure. Rather than using new phenotypic data, the later analysis identified candidate immune exposures from TCR beta sequences and from how often those sequences occurred across donors.

The library was obtained by the immunoSEQ multiplex PCR assay. For the multiplex PCR, a mixture combining 60 forward primers for TCR Vbeta segments and 13 reverse primers for TCR Jbeta segments was used. The CDR3 region of rearranged TCR beta genes was amplified from genomic DNA with a multiplex PCR assay. On the Illumina HiSeq System, the amplified TCR beta libraries were sequenced as 87-base-pair reads. The study's own analysis went as follows. In a later analysis, about 80 million unique TCR beta chains were counted across the 500 to 700 repertoires, and approximately 11 million of these chains were shared by at least two donors. To remove PCR and sequencing errors, raw reads were error-corrected and collapsed into unique sequences using a nearest-neighbor algorithm that merged closely related sequences. To assign V, D and J gene segments, CDR3 sequences were aligned to IMGT reference sequences. For a sequence to be retained, a match of at least six nucleotides to both a V gene segment and a J gene segment was required. Rearrangements were called productive when the CDR3 lacked stop codons and stayed in frame with V and J; all others were non-productive. CDR3 was defined according to IMGT convention as the region running from the second conserved V-encoded cysteine to the conserved J-encoded phenylalanine. In an earlier analysis of some 550 of the donors, sequences lacking an unambiguous match to a single V gene segment were excluded. An earlier analysis of 587 of the donors classified V segments as functional when productive rearrangements were above 56.7% and as segregating when the standard deviation between donors was above 5%. A statistical classification framework was built for diagnosing cytomegalovirus status from the catalog of TCR beta chain sequences. In a later analysis, V and J genes were assigned by comparing TCR nucleotide sequences against IMGT/GENE-DB human TR gene sequences. The TCRdist pipeline was used in a later analysis to assign CDR3 sequences and most-parsimonious VDJ recombination scenarios. In a later analysis, each TCR beta chain was defined by its CDR3 amino acid sequence together with its V-gene family, and reads lacking a unique V-gene family were excluded. A later analysis removed 600 or so highly shared, low-generation-probability nucleotide sequences to deal with suspected cross-contamination and a sequencing artifact. For each public chain, a later analysis derived a clonal expansion index from normalized ranks of inferred template counts within each repertoire. A later analysis computed generation probabilities with a VDJ recombination model fitted to out-of-frame rearrangements, and checked the results against IGoR. In a later analysis, TCR-TCR, TCR-HLA and TCR-CMV co-occurrence was scored with hypergeometric tests, and a repertoire-size bias correction was applied to TCR pairs. In a later analysis, false discovery rates were estimated by permuting HLA or CMV assignments 20 times. In a later analysis, co-occurring TCRs were grouped using DBSCAN, and TCRdist sequence similarity was added for clustering within HLA-allele-positive subsets. For co-occurrence clustering, repertoires with fewer than 30,000 or more than 120,000 public chains were excluded, along with about five repertoires with anomalous nucleotide sharing. TCRdb re-hosts the immuneACCESS table, in-frame sequences only. Its copies lack some clones; in the studies checked, an unresolved V gene accounts for under half of them, and the cause for the rest is not known. V, J and clone size are those of that table, while D and trimming were read from the DNA. This sample lists hundreds of thousands of clones; 70% to 85% were detected once. The ten top clones hold 0.2% to 0.25% of the sample.

Concerning this clone itself: Its antigen is not yet known. No clone much larger than this one lies a single base away; base qualities are absent.

Results the study describes overall, beyond this receptor: Specific HLA alleles were associated with about 17,000 TCR beta sequences at a false discovery rate of 0.05 in a later analysis. Only TCR beta chains were sequenced in this cohort, and the absence of alpha or paired-chain data limited detectable features. In a later analysis, HLA-associated TCR beta chains were found to be more clonally expanded and to have lower generation probabilities than equally common non-associated chains. Broadly in line with IMGT annotations, most TCR beta V segments showed up in productive rearrangements about 87% or about 30% of the time in an earlier analysis of a few hundred of the donors. In both the original and validation cohorts, the classifier was reported to diagnose cytomegalovirus status with high specificity and sensitivity. For the cohort, immune exposure information was limited to CMV serostatus. In the study, some 180 TCR beta chains were listed as associated with cytomegalovirus. Sequencing depth was assumed to be roughly uniform across donors in the presence/absence analyses, though that assumption may not hold. An association between a missense DCLRE1C variant and V-gene and J-gene trimming of TCR beta chains was found in a later genetic analysis and replicated in an independent cohort. The 87-base-pair reads could not distinguish some IMGT-functional V segments, including TRBV6-2 and TRBV6-3, so those segments were excluded. A few of the identified cytomegalovirus-associated TCR beta chains were confirmed in vitro to be specific for cytomegalovirus antigens. When HLA alleles, especially DR and DQ, strongly co-occurred, attributing TCR associations to individual alleles was difficult. A cluster of highly shared sequence variants was judged likely to represent a technical artifact of the sequencing pipeline. It was suggested by the authors that the approach could potentially be generalized to other disease states and immunological phenotypes. A later analysis reported that several top co-occurrence clusters appeared linked to parvovirus B19, influenza, CMV and Epstein-Barr virus. In a later genetic analysis, fewer N-insertions in productive TCRs were reported among donors in an Asian-associated ancestry cluster than the approximately 630-donor mean. According to a later analysis, TCR association rates differed among HLA loci, with DRB1 alleles showing the most associated TCRs and HLA-C alleles showing the fewest. Because HLA typing was unavailable for some donors at each locus, only the typed subset was used in association tests. Because counts were too low, fewer than 20 rarely observed V segments, including chromosome 9 orphons, were excluded from the earlier analysis of 500 to 700 of the donors. A further reported finding was that TCR beta sequences accurately predicted the HLA-A and HLA-B alleles for most subjects in the first cohort. Most TCR sequences were observed very rarely across donors, whereas some public TCRs were present in many individuals. Correlated functional status among segregating V segments might reflect linkage disequilibrium, but an unknown experimental factor could not be ruled out. In a later analysis, most CMV-associated TCR beta chains were found to appear HLA-restricted, with HLA associations seemingly driven largely by CMV exposure.

Per the germline V gene, LGHNT is the CDR1 and FRNRAP is the CDR2. Trimming takes 3 bases off V and 7 bases off J; junction bases not matched to a gene: 6. Including the terminal cysteine and phenylalanine, the CDR3 comprises 16 residues. Only CDR3 DNA is held: 48 bases, read in frame from base 1. The cohort consisted of 670 or so healthy bone marrow donors. Cohort members were all nominally healthy when sampled, although unrecorded immune exposures were likely present. The donor was CMV seronegative and was included in the group of several hundred seronegative cohort members. A peripheral blood sample was collected from each donor, and TCR beta sequencing was performed on peripheral blood mononuclear cells. Genomic DNA extraction from the blood cell samples was performed with the Qiagen DNeasy Blood Extraction Kit.

Sequencing input: PBMCs. The sequence was collected from a girl under 10 years old in good health and CMV-seronegative. The rearranged segments are TRBV12-5 and TRBJ2-1; TRBD2 fits 13 bases in the junction. The DNA is as follows: TGTGCTAGTGGTTTCGACGCGGGACTAGCGGGAAATGAGCAGTTCTTC. Translation gives CASGFDAGLAGNEQFF.